The entry that follows covers one TCR beta chain sequence. These data originate in a study of blood T cell repertoires in COVID-19. The method was immunoSEQ multiplex PCR; TCRdb's version includes in-frame clones alone and lacks a portion of them. The table records 200,000 or so clones, around 90% of them present only once. V shed 4 bases and J 4 bases; nucleotides not matched to a gene: 7. From germline, CDR1 is SQVTM and CDR2 ANQGSEA. The CDR3 covers 15 residues. This clonotype was obtained from a woman aged 25 to 45 who had recovered from COVID-19. Sample: PBMCs or T cells enriched from blood (not recorded which). The rearrangement joins TRBV29-1 to TRBJ2-3; 11 bases map to TRBD2. As DNA, the CDR3 is TGCAGCGTTGGGTTAGCGGGGGGGCGGGCAGATACGCAGTATTTT. Its translation: CSVGLAGGRADTQYF.